This T cell receptor beta chain was retrieved from a study of T cell clonotyping in hematopoietic cell transplantation. Study results and limitations: Higher Inverse Simpson Index values in graft donor and pretransplant recipient predicted broader posttransplant TCR diversity. Cells were unsorted, so CD4 and CD8 contributions were not separated. Few recipient clonotypes overlapped donors; over 95% were de novo at given depth.

Assay used: immunoSEQ multiplex PCR; TCRdb lists only in-frame clones, some missing. The sample lists tens of thousands of clones, over 70% occurring once. Concerning this clone itself: The target antigen is unknown.

CDR3 size: 13 residues. Per the germline V gene, CDR1 is GTSNPN and CDR2 is SVGIG (reference sequence). Trimming left V 4 bases short and J 1 base short, with 10 bases between. The clonotype originates from a middle-aged woman in good health. Some clones in this sample may be carry-over from other donors' samples. Sequenced sample: peripheral blood mononuclear cells. The rearrangement links TRBV30 to TRBJ1-1; D unclear. The CDR3 sequence: CAWNGGGNTEAFF. CDR3 bases: TGTGCCTGGAATGGTGGTGGGAACACTGAAGCTTTCTTT.